What follows are 5 T cell receptor beta chains derived from one specimen sequenced in a study of T cells in Graves' hyperthyroidism and ophthalmopathy. Amplified TCR beta CDR3 regions came from RNA transcripts. During a first-round RT-PCR of the TCR CDR3, the HTBI primer set was used. TCRdb recomputed calls from the multiplex PCR reads with MiXCR, one row per CDR3 protein. The sample shows a few hundred thousand distinct CDR3 sequences, around 50% of them seen only once. Sequenced material: peripheral blood or thyroid tissue (not recorded which). The receptors here all came from an adult woman with Graves' disease, either hyperthyroidism or ophthalmopathy (not recorded which).

This chain connects TRBV7-2 to TRBJ1-4; D gene ambiguous. This CDR3 is built from 14 residues. Germline lookup yields CDR1 SGHTA and CDR2 FQGNSA. V lost 0 bases and J 7 bases, leaving 9 bases between the germline ends. The CDR3 here is CASSLASRSEKLFF. The CDR3 bases are TGTGCCAGCAGCTTAGCTAGTCGGAGTGAAAAACTGTTTTTT.

This clonotype has at least ten counts. This chain uses TRBV25-1 with TRBJ1-1; D gene uncertain. The CDR3 has 14 residues. In germline, CDR1 is MGHDK, CDR2 SYGVNS. V was cut by 6 bases and J by 0 bases, with 11 bases left in between. The CDR3 loop reads CASSGAQLNTEAFF. The CDR3 DNA reads as TGTGCCAGCAGCGGAGCTCAGTTGAACACTGAAGCTTTCTTT.

Concerning this clonotype: A much larger clone differs from this one at a single base, so this may be a read error. The J gene is TRBJ2-7, the V gene TRBV5-1; D ambiguous. Looked up from germline, CDR1 is SGHRS and CDR2 is YFSETQ. The CDR3 covers 14 residues. This chain's CDR3 is CTSSLTARSYEQYF. The CDR3 region has the DNA TGCACCAGCAGCTTGACGGCTCGCTCCTACGAGCAGTACTTC.

This clonotype was seen repeatedly, ten times or more. V gene TRBV7-9 combines with J gene TRBJ1-3; maybe TRBD1 (5 bases). With 5 bases removed from V and 0 bases from J, the gap between germline ends came to 8 bases. Germline CDR1 is SEHNR and CDR2 is FQNEAQ (reference sequence). CDR3 length: 14 residues. The CDR3 DNA reads as TGTGCCAGCAGCAGACAGAACTCTGGAAACACCATATATTTT. This sequence encodes CASSRQNSGNTIYF.

A word on this clonotype: One junction end disagrees with the germline gene, perhaps due to a read error. This sequence joins TRBV10-3 and TRBJ2-5; 12 bases match TRBD2. Germline CDR1 ENHRY, CDR2 SYGVKD. The CDR3 runs 14 residues. The CDR3 DNA reads as TGTGCCGTCAGTCTAGCGGGAGGGCAGGAGACCCAGTACTTC. It is translated as CAVSLAGGQETQYF.